These 10 T cell receptor beta chains were all obtained from the same sample, sequenced in a study of control samples from healthy donors and cancer patients. The protocol was immunoSEQ multiplex PCR, while the TCRdb copy is restricted to in-frame clones and leaves out a portion. The table shows 150,000 to 200,000 clones, with approximately 90% occurring only once. Sequencing used blood. These receptors were collected from a young man in good health.

The CDR3 nucleotides read TGTGCCAGCAGCTTGGCTGGGACGCCGAGCTCCTACGAGCAGTACTTC. Its protein product is CASSLAGTPSSYEQYF. V gene TRBV5-4 combines with J gene TRBJ2-7, with D perhaps being TRBD1 or TRBD2 (5 bases each). Germline V gene data show CDR1 as SGHNT and CDR2 as YYREEE (reference sequence). The CDR3 extends over 16 amino acids. V was trimmed by 0 bases and J by 0 bases, leaving 13 bases between them.

The V call is TRBV7-9, the J call TRBJ1-5, with 7 nucleotides matching TRBD1. CDR3 length: 15 residues. Germline CDR1 SEHNR, CDR2 FQNEAQ (reference sequence). The trim removed 4 bases at V and 2 bases at J, leaving 5 bases unmatched. Here the CDR3 DNA reads TGTGCCAGCAGCTCACTCGGGACAGGCAATCAGCCCCAGCATTTT. This codes for CASSSLGTGNQPQHF.

About this clone itself: Other DNA sequences from this sample encode an identical CDR3 as well. The genes are TRBV30 and TRBJ1-2; D is perhaps TRBD1 (6 bases). Germline CDR1 is GTSNPN and CDR2 is SVGIG (reference sequence). CDR3 size: 15 residues. Trimming took 1 base from V and 5 from J, leaving 17 bases between them. CDR3 loop: CAWSDPGTTAYGYTF. DNA of the CDR3: TGTGCCTGGAGTGACCCCGGGACAACTGCTTATGGCTACACCTTC.

The gene calls are TRBV11-2 and TRBJ1-5; D might be TRBD1 (6 bases). Germline-derived CDR1 and CDR2 are SGHAT and FQNNGV. This CDR3 region has 16 residues. V was trimmed by 0 bases and J by 4 bases, leaving 13 bases between them. The CDR3 region has the DNA TGTGCCAGCAGCTTAGATAGGACAGAGGGGAATCAGCCCCAGCATTTT. This codes for CASSLDRTEGNQPQHF.

The rearrangement joins TRBV6-2 or TRBV6-3 to TRBJ1-5; no firm D call. There are 11 residues in the CDR3. V shed 2 bases and J shed 6 bases, with 2 bases lying between them. Per germline, CDR1 MNHEY and CDR2 SVGEGT. CDR3 in amino acids: CASSYPQPQHF. CDR3 DNA: TGTGCCAGCAGTTACCCTCAGCCCCAGCATTTT.

This clone was observed once. The chain has TRBV24-1 and TRBJ1-5; no clear D gene. V was shortened by 3 bases and J by 0 bases, with 8 bases between the two germline ends. Per germline, CDR1 KGHDR and CDR2 SFDVKD. The CDR3 runs 15 residues. The CDR3 sequence is CATSDAPHSNQPQHF. CDR3 in DNA: TGTGCCACCAGTGATGCCCCCCATAGCAATCAGCCCCAGCATTTT.

V usage is TRBV7-2 and J usage is TRBJ1-1; no reliable D call. Germline V lookup: CDR1 SGHTA, CDR2 FQGNSA. The V end was cut by 2 bases, the J end by 8 bases, with 6 bases between. The CDR3 covers 11 residues. CDR3 coding DNA: TGTGCCAGCAGCTTATACCTAGAAGCTTTCTTT. Its translation is CASSLYLEAFF.

The chain combines TRBV5-5 with TRBJ1-2; D is perhaps TRBD1 (6 bases). This CDR3 contains 14 residues. V was clipped by 0 bases and J by 4 bases, with 10 bases between them. The germline gives CDR1 SGHKS, CDR2 YYEKEE (reference sequence). The CDR3: CASSLGGTFYGYTF. The CDR3 DNA is TGTGCCAGCAGCTTGGGGGGGACATTCTATGGCTACACCTTC.

This rearrangement joins TRBV3-1 (or the pseudogene TRBV3-2) to TRBJ1-2, with 12 bases aligning to TRBD1. Per germline, CDR1 LGHDT and CDR2 YNNKEL (reference sequence). This CDR3 is 15 amino acids long. Trimming removed 3 bases from V and 8 bases from J; junction bases left unmatched: 7. CDR3 sequence: CASSHGTGGPQGYTF. The CDR3 bases are TGTGCCAGCAGCCACGGGACAGGGGGCCCCCAGGGCTACACCTTC.

The rearrangement joins TRBV24-1 to TRBJ2-5; weak D call: TRBD2 (5 bases). Germline CDR1 reads KGHDR; CDR2 reads SFDVKD. Trimming cost V 7 bases and J 4 bases, with 15 bases left between them. The CDR3 is 14 residues long. CDR3 in amino acids: CATRGSGRVETQYF. In DNA, the CDR3 is TGTGCCACCAGGGGTTCGGGAAGGGTAGAGACCCAGTACTTC.